The entry below describes one TCR beta chain. The repertoire was sequenced with immunoSEQ multiplex PCR; TCRdb's copy has only in-frame clones and lacks some. Of 150,000 to 200,000 clones detected, more than 75% appear once; the ten largest clones hold 5% to 6.5%. With 1 base removed from V and 5 bases from J, the gap between germline ends came to 12 bases. The germline V gene has CDR1 SGHKS and CDR2 YYEKEE (reference sequence). The CDR3 sequence is 14 residues long. This entry belongs to a study of blood T cell repertoires in COVID-19. Study-level information: Nucleic acid was either cDNA or gDNA, and it came from T cells, B-cell-depleted T cells, or PBMCs.

Sequenced input: peripheral blood. The gene calls are TRBV5-5 and TRBJ1-1, with D maybe TRBD1 (6 bases). The sequence came from a man aged 40-50 years with active or convalescent COVID-19. CDR3 nucleotides: TGTGCCAGCAGCTTGACAGGGACGTTTACTGAAGCTTTCTTT. Translation: CASSLTGTFTEAFF.